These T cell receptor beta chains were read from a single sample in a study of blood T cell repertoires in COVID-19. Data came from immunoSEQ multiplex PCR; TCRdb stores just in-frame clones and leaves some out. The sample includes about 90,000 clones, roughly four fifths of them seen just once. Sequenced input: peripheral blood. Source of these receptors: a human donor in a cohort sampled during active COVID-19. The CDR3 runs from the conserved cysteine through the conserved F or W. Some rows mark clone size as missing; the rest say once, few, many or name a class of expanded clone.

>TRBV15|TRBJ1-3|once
CATSRDPGPGNTIYF
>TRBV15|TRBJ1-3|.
CATSFLRGTIYF
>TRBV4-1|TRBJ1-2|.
CASSQGTGGYGYTF
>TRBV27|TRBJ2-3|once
CASRSSGGTRSTQYF
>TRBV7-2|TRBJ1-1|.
CASSRRLGQGNTEAFF
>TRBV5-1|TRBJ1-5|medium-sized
CASSLSGEGPQHF
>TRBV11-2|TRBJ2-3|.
CASSLSRGPDTQYF
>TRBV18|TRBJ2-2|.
CASSPQGTGLNTGELFF
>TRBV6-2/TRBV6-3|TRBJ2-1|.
CASSPRLGGDEQFF
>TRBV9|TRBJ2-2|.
CASTQNGGGPTGELFF
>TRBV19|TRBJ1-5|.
CASKQGRQPQHF
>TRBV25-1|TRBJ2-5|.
CASSDWASDQETQYF
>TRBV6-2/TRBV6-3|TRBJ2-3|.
CASSYRGGLGTDTQYF
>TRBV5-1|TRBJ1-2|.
CASSPDRNYGYTF
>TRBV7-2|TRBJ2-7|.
CASSLRTGTYEQYF
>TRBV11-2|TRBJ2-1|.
CASRTREQGYNEQFF
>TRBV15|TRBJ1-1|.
CATSLPRGSAEAFF
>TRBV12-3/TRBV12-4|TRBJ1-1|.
CASSLRGRTEAFF
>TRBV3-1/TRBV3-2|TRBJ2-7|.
CASSQDRRARDEQYF
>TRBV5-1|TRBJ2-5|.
CASRSAMGQGTQYF
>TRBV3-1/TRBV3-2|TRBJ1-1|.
CASSLGGDVTEAFF
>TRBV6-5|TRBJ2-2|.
CASRRLAGVTGELFF
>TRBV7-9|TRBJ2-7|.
CASTKPGVDEQYF
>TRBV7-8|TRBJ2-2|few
CASSLYQGPTGELFF
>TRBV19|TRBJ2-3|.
CASSAGVSTDTQYF
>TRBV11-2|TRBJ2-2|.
CASSSIRGSGELFF
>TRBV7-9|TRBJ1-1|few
CASSPAVGGDTEAFF
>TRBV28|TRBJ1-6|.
CASSPPTGLESPLHF
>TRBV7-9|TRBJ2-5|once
CASSLSRETQYF
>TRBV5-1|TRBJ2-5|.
CASSLRGQGNQETQYF
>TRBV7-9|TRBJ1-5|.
CASSNGTGKGNQPQHF
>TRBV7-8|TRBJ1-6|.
CASSLGRRGTANSPLHF
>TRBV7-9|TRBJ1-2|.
CASSRQDGYTF
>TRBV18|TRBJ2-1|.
CASSPRTGLLGNEQFF
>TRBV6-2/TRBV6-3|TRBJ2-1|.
CASSSATGRTRDNEQFF
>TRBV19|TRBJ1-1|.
CASSIDDRGNTEAFF
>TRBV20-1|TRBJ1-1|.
CSARRWEEAFF
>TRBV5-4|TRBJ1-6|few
CASSSDRADSYNSPLHF
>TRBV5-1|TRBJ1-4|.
CASSLAVSGSVEKLFF
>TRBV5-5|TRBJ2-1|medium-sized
CASSPLAGAQNEQFF
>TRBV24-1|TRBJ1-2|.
CATKPGSSYGYTF
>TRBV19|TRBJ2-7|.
CASSPRTGNGQQYF
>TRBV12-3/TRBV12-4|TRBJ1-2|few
CASSPGGGYGYTF